Listed below are T cell receptor beta chains from one sample, sequenced in a study of PD-L1 blockade in urothelial cancer. Clones were sequenced by immunoSEQ multiplex PCR, and TCRdb holds only the in-frame ones, with some missing. The sample lists roughly 52,000 clones, more than 80% occurring once. Source: PBMCs, taken around atezolizumab (anti-PD-L1) treatment. These TCRs come from a man in his fifties with urothelial cancer. Each CDR3 is given with its conserved first and last residue. A D gene is named only where the DNA matches it firmly. The size entry is marked missing in some rows and otherwise reads once, few, many or a size class.

v_call,j_call,d_call,clone_size,cdr3_nt,cdr3_aa
TRBV6-6,TRBJ2-5,NA,NA,TGTGCCAGCCGATGGACCTACCCAGGGGAGACCCAGTACTTC,CASRWTYPGETQYF
TRBV5-1,TRBJ2-7,TRBD1,NA,TGCGCCAGCAGCTTGACAGGGGGCAAGTACGAGCAGTACTTC,CASSLTGGKYEQYF
TRBV7-2,TRBJ2-5,TRBD2,once,TGTGCCAGCAGACAAAGACTAGCGGTGAAAGAGACCCAGTACTTC,CASRQRLAVKETQYF
TRBV6-5,TRBJ1-6,NA,NA,TGTGCCAGCAGTTACGCAGGGCTTGGAACGTCACCCCTCCACTTT,CASSYAGLGTSPLHF
TRBV19,TRBJ2-7,TRBD1,once,TGTGCCACTAGGGGACAGGGACTATACGAGCAGTACTTC,CATRGQGLYEQYF
TRBV6-6,TRBJ2-7,TRBD2,NA,TGTGCCAGCAGCCTCGGGGGGTACGAGCAGTACTTC,CASSLGGYEQYF
TRBV25-1,TRBJ2-3,TRBD2,once,TGTGCCAGCAGTTCAGCGGGAGTTCGGACAGATACGCAGTATTTT,CASSSAGVRTDTQYF
TRBV7-9,TRBJ1-6,NA,NA,TGTGCCAGCAGCTTACGGTTACAGGGTAGATATAATTCACCCCTCCACTTT,CASSLRLQGRYNSPLHF
TRBV5-6,TRBJ2-7,NA,NA,TGTGCCAGCAGCTTCGGAGATTCCTACGAGCAGTACTTC,CASSFGDSYEQYF
TRBV19,TRBJ2-3,TRBD1,NA,TGTGCCAGTAGTCCTCTACAGGGGGATACGCAGTATTTT,CASSPLQGDTQYF
TRBV15,TRBJ1-4,TRBD1,NA,TGTGCCACCAGCAGAGGGGCGACAGGGGGGGGAGGAAAACTGTTTTTT,CATSRGATGGGGKLFF
TRBV6-5,TRBJ1-4,NA,NA,TGTGCCACGGGAGGTACTAATGAAAAACTGTTTTTT,CATGGTNEKLFF
TRBV18,TRBJ1-2,NA,NA,TGTGCCAGCTCTGACAGTCTCTATGGCTACACCTTC,CASSDSLYGYTF
TRBV7-8,TRBJ2-7,TRBD2,NA,TGTGCCAGCAGCTTAGTCCTAGCGGGAGTTCACGAGCAGTACTTC,CASSLVLAGVHEQYF
TRBV28,TRBJ2-3,NA,NA,TGTGCCAGCAGTTTAATTAGCGGACCTAGCACAGATACGCAGTATTTT,CASSLISGPSTDTQYF
TRBV9,TRBJ1-5,TRBD1,once,TGTGCCAGCAGCTCAGGGACAGGGTTTCAGCCCCAGCATTTT,CASSSGTGFQPQHF
TRBV5-5,TRBJ1-5,TRBD1,NA,TGTGCCAGCAGCTTCGGGGCCGGGACAGGGTCGGGGTATAGCAATCAGCCCCAGCATTTT,CASSFGAGTGSGYSNQPQHF
TRBV30,TRBJ1-5,NA,NA,TGTGCCTGGAGTGTAAGAGGCCTACCCTATGGGCAGCCCCAGCATTTT,CAWSVRGLPYGQPQHF
TRBV6-5,TRBJ2-2,NA,NA,TGTGCCAGCAGTTACTCTCCTAGATCGAACACCGGGGAGCTGTTTTTT,CASSYSPRSNTGELFF
TRBV4-1,TRBJ2-2,TRBD1,NA,TGCGCCAGCAGCCAGTGGGGACAGGGGGCGGGGAACACCGGGGAGCTGTTTTTT,CASSQWGQGAGNTGELFF
TRBV5-1,TRBJ2-1,TRBD2,NA,TGCGCCAGCAGCGCCGGACTAGCGGGGTGGGATGAGCAGTTCTTC,CASSAGLAGWDEQFF
TRBV4-1,TRBJ1-5,NA,NA,TGCGCCAGCAGCCAAGAGGCAGGGCATGGCAATCAGCCCCAGCATTTT,CASSQEAGHGNQPQHF
TRBV30,TRBJ1-2,NA,NA,TGTGCCTGGGGCCCAGCTAACTATGGCTACACCTTC,CAWGPANYGYTF
TRBV28,TRBJ1-2,NA,NA,TGTGCCAGCAGTTTAGGGGGGACCTATGGCTACACCTTC,CASSLGGTYGYTF
TRBV7-9,TRBJ1-2,NA,NA,TGTGCCAGCAGCGAACGGGGAGATGGCTACACCTTC,CASSERGDGYTF
TRBV27,TRBJ1-4,TRBD1,NA,TGTGCCAGCAGTCCCTACAGGGGACACGGTGAAAAACTGTTTTTT,CASSPYRGHGEKLFF
TRBV5-1,TRBJ2-3,TRBD2,NA,TGCGCCAGCAGCTCAGGACTAGCGGGAGGGTCAGATACGCAGTATTTT,CASSSGLAGGSDTQYF
TRBV6-4,TRBJ2-1,TRBD1,NA,TGTGCCAGCAGTGACCTACAGGGGTCCTACAATGAGCAGTTCTTC,CASSDLQGSYNEQFF
TRBV23-1,TRBJ2-7,NA,NA,TGCGCCAGCGCCTCGGACAGCCCAACCTACGAGCAGTACTTC,CASASDSPTYEQYF
TRBV10-3,TRBJ2-7,TRBD1,once,TGTGCCACCAAGGGACAGTTCTACGAGCAGTACTTC,CATKGQFYEQYF
TRBV19,TRBJ1-1,NA,NA,TGTGCCAGTAGTATAGACGGAAGAGGCACTGAAGCTTTCTTT,CASSIDGRGTEAFF
TRBV30,TRBJ1-6,TRBD1,few,TGTGCCCCGAACGTGACAGGGAATTCACCCCTCCACTTT,CAPNVTGNSPLHF
TRBV27,TRBJ2-7,TRBD2,few,TGTGCCAGCAGTTCTCGGACTACTAGCGGGGGAACCTACGAGCAGTACTTC,CASSSRTTSGGTYEQYF
TRBV9,TRBJ1-5,TRBD1,NA,TGTGCCAGCAGCGCCTCGACAGGGGGCGGGAATCAGCCCCAGCATTTT,CASSASTGGGNQPQHF
TRBV28,TRBJ2-3,TRBD2,NA,TGTGCCAGCAGTTCTCAAGCGGGGGGGATGACAGATACGCAGTATTTT,CASSSQAGGMTDTQYF
TRBV6-1,TRBJ2-7,NA,NA,TGTGCCAGCAGTGAAGTCCCGGGACTCCGATCTGGGCAGTACTTC,CASSEVPGLRSGQYF
TRBV4-3,TRBJ2-3,NA,NA,TGCGCCAGCAGCCAAGAAGGAGGGGAAAATACGCAGTATTTT,CASSQEGGENTQYF
TRBV5-5,TRBJ2-2,TRBD1,NA,TGTGCCAGCAGCCCATGGACAGGGAACACCGGGGAGCTGTTTTTT,CASSPWTGNTGELFF
TRBV9,TRBJ2-1,NA,NA,TGTGCCAGCAGCCCGACGTTCGACAGCTACTACAATGAGCAGTTCTTC,CASSPTFDSYYNEQFF
TRBV5-1,TRBJ1-5,NA,NA,TGCGCCAGCAGCTTGGACAGTTCCCGCAATCAGCCCCAGCATTTT,CASSLDSSRNQPQHF
TRBV6-1,TRBJ2-1,NA,NA,TGTGCCAGCAGTGAAGCGGGGCAGCTAAACAATGAGCAGTTCTTC,CASSEAGQLNNEQFF
TRBV10-3,TRBJ2-3,NA,NA,TGTGCCATCAGTGGTCCCATTACAGATACGCAGTATTTT,CAISGPITDTQYF
TRBV30,TRBJ2-3,NA,NA,TGTGCCTGGGACTTTTGGAACACAGATACGCAGTATTTT,CAWDFWNTDTQYF
TRBV28,TRBJ1-2,NA,once,TGTGCCCTCTGGGGGGGACAAGGCTACACCTTC,CALWGGQGYTF
TRBV7-3,TRBJ2-1,TRBD2,NA,TGTGCCAGCAGCTTATTTGCGGGGGTTACCAATGAGCAGTTCTTC,CASSLFAGVTNEQFF
TRBV10-3,TRBJ1-2,TRBD1,NA,TGTGCCATCAACAGACAGGGGGCTGACTATGGCTACACCTTC,CAINRQGADYGYTF
TRBV15,TRBJ2-4,NA,NA,TGTGCCACCAGCCCCCGGGAGAAACTAGCCAAAAACATTCAGTACTTC,CATSPREKLAKNIQYF
TRBV21-1,TRBJ2-1,NA,NA,TGTGCCACAATGGACAGGGGAGCTACTAGCACCCCCTACAATGAGCAGTTCTTC,CATMDRGATSTPYNEQFF
TRBV28,TRBJ2-5,TRBD2,once,TGTGCCAGCAGCCCTCCCGCGGGGGGAGAGACCCAGTACTTC,CASSPPAGGETQYF
TRBV5-5,TRBJ1-3,TRBD1,NA,TGTGCCAGCAGCTACCAGCAGGGGGGCGGAAACACCATATATTTT,CASSYQQGGGNTIYF